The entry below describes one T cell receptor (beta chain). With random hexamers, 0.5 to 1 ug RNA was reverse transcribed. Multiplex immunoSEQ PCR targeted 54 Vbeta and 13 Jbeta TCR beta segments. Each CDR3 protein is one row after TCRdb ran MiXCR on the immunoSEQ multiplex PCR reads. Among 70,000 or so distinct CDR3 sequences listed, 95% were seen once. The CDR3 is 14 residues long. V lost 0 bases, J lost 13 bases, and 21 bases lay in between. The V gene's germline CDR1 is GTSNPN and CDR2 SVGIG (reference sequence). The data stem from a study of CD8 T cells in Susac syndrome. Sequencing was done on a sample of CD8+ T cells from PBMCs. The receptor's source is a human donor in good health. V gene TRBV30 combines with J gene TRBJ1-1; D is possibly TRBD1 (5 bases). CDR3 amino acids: CAWSVGRSPGNGFF. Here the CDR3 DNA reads TGTGCCTGGAGTGTAGGGAGGAGCCCAGGGAACGGTTTCTTT. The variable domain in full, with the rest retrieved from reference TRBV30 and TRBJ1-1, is SQTIHQWPATLVQPVGSPLSLECTVEGTSNPNLYWYRQAAGRGLQLLFYSVGIGQISSEVPQNLSASRPQDRQFILSSKKLLLSDSGFYLCAWSVGRSPGNGFFGQGTRLTVV.